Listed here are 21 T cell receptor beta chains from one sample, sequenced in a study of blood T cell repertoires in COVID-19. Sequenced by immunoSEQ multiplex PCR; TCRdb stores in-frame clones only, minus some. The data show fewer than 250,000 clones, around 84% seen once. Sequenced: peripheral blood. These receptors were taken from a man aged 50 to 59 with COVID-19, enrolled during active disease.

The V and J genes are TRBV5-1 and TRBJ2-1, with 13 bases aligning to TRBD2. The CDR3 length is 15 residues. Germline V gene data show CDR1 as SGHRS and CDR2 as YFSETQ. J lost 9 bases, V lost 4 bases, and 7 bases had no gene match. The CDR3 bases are TGCGCCAGCAGCAAAACTAGCGGGGGGGCCGGTGAGCAGTTCTTC. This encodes CASSKTSGGAGEQFF.

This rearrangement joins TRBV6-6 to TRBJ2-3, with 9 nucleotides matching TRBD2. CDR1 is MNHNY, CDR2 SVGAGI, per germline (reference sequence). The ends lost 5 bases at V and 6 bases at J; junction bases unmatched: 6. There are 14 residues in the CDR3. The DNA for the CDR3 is TGTGCCAGCAGTCCTCTAGCGGGAAGGGATACGCAGTATTTT. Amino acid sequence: CASSPLAGRDTQYF.

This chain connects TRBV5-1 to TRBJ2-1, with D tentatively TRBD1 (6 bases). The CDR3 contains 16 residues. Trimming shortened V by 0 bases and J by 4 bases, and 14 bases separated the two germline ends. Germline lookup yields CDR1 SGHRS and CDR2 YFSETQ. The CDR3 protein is CASSLGPLTGYNEQFF. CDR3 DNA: TGCGCCAGCAGCTTGGGCCCCCTTACAGGGTACAATGAGCAGTTCTTC.

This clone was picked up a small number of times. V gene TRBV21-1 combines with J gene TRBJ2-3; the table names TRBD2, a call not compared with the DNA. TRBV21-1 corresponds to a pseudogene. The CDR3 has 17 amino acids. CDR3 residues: CASSITRTGSSTDTQYF. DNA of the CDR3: TGTGCCAGCAGCATTACCCGAACCGGGAGCTCCACAGATACGCAGTATTTT.

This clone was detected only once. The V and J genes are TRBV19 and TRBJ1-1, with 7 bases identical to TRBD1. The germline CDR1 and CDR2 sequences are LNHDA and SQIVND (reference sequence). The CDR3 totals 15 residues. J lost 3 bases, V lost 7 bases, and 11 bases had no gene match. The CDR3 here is CASISGPRGDTEAFF. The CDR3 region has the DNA TGTGCCAGTATCTCTGGGCCCAGGGGGGACACTGAAGCTTTCTTT.

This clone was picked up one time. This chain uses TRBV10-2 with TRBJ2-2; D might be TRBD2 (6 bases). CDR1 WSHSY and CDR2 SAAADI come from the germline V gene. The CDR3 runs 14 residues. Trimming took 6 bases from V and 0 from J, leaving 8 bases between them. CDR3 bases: TGCGCCAGCAGGGCGGGACCGAACACCGGGGAGCTGTTTTTT. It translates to CASRAGPNTGELFF.

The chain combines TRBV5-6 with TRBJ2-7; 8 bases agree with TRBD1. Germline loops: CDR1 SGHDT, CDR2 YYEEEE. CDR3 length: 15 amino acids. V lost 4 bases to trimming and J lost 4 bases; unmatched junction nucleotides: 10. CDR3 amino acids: CASSRTGQGVYEQYF. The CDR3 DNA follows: TGTGCCAGCAGCCGCACCGGACAGGGTGTATACGAGCAGTACTTC. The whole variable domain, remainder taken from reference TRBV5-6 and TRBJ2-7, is DAGVTQSPTHLIKTRGQQVTLRCSPKSGHDTVSWYQQALGQGPQFIFQYYEEEERQRGNFPDRFSGHQFPNYSSELNVNALLLGDSALYLCASSRTGQGVYEQYFGPGTRLTVT.

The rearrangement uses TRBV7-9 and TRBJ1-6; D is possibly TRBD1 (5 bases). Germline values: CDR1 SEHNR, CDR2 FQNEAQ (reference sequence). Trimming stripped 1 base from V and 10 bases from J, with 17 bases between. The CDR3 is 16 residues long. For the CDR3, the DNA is TGTGCCAGCAGCTTAGGTGGAGGCCGGGAGGGGTCACCCCTCCACTTT. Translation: CASSLGGGREGSPLHF. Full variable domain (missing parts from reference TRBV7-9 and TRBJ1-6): DTGVSQNPRHKITKRGQNVTFRCDPISEHNRLYWYRQTLGQGPEFLTYFQNEAQLEKSRLLSDRFSAERPKGSFSTLEIQRTEQGDSAMYLCASSLGGGREGSPLHFGNGTRLTVT.

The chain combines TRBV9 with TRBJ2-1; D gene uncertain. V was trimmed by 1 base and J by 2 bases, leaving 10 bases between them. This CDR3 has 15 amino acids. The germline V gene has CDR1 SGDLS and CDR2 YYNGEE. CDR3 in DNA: TGTGCCAGCAGCGTATTTTCGGAGACCTACAATGAGCAGTTCTTC. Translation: CASSVFSETYNEQFF.

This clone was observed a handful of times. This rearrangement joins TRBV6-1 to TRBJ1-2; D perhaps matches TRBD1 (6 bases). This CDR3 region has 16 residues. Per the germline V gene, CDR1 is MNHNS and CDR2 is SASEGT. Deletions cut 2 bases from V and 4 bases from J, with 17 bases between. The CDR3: CASSEPTGLVSYGYTF. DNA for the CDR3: TGTGCCAGCAGTGAACCCACAGGGTTGGTAAGCTATGGCTACACCTTC.

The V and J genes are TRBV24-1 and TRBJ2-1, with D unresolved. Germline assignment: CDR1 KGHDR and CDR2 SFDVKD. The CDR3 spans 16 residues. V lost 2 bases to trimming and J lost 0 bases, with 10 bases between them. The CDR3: CATSDYQESSYNEQFF. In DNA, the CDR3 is TGTGCCACCAGTGATTACCAAGAGAGCTCCTACAATGAGCAGTTCTTC.

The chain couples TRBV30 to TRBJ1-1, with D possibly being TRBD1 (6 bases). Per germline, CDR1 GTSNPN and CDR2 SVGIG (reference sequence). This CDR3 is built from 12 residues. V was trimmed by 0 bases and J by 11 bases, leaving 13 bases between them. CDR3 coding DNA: TGTGCCTGGAGTGTCCCCCAGGGGATGGCTTTCTTT. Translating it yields CAWSVPQGMAFF.

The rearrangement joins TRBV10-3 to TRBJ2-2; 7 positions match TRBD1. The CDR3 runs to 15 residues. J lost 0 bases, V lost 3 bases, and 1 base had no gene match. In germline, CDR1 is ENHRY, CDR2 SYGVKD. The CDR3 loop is CAISDDRANTGELFF. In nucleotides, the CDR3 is TGTGCCATCAGTGACGACAGGGCGAACACCGGGGAGCTGTTTTTT.

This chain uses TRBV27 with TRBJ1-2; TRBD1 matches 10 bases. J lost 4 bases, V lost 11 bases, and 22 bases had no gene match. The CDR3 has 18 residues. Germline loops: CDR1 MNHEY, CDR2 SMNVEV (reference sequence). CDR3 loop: CAAAGAGGQGPLGYGYTF. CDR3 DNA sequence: TGTGCCGCAGCAGGGGCGGGGGGACAGGGGCCGCTAGGCTATGGCTACACCTTC.

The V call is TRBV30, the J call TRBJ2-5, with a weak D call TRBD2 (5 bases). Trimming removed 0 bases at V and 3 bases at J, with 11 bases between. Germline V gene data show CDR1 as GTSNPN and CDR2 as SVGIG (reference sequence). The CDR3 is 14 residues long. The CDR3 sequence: CAWSVNPGKETQYF. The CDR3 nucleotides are TGTGCCTGGAGTGTAAATCCGGGGAAAGAGACCCAGTACTTC.

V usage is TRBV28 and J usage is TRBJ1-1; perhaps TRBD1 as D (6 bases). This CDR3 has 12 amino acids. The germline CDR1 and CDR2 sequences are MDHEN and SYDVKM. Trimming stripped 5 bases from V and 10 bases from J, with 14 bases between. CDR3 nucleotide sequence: TGTGCCAGCAGTGGACAGTTTGAGGGAGCTTTCTTT. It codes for CASSGQFEGAFF.

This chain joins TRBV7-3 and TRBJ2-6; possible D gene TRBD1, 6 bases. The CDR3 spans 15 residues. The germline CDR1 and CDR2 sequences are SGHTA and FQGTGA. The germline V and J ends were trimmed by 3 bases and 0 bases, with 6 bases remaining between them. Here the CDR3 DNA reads TGTGCCAGCAGCTTGACAGGCTCTGGGGCCAACGTCCTGACTTTC. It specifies CASSLTGSGANVLTF.

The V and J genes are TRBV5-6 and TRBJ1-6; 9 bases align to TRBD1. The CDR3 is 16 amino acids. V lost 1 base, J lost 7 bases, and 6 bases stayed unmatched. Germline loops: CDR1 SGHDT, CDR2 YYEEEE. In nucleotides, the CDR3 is TGTGCCAGCAGCTTGTATGTTGGGACAGGGAATTCACCCCTCCACTTT. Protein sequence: CASSLYVGTGNSPLHF.

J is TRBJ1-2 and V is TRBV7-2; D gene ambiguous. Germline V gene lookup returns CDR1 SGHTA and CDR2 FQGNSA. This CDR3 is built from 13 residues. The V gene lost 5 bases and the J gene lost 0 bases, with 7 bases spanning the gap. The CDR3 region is CASSRGANYGYTF. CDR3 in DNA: TGTGCCAGCAGCCGAGGCGCTAACTATGGCTACACCTTC.

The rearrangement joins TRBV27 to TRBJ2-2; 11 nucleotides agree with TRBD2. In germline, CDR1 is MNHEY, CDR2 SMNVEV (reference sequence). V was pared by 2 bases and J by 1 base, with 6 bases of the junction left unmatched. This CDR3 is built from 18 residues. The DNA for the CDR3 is TGTGCCAGCAGTTTACGGCTAGCGGGAGGTTGGAACACCGGGGAGCTGTTTTTT. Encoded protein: CASSLRLAGGWNTGELFF.

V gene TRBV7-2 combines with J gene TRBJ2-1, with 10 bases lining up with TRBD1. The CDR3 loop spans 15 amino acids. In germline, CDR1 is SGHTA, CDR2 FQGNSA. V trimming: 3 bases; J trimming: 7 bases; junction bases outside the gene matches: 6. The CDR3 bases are TGTGCCAGCAGCTTCTATAAGGACAGGGGGAATGAGCAGTTCTTC. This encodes CASSFYKDRGNEQFF.